A single sample gave rise to the 24 T cell receptor beta chains below, sequenced in a study of blood T cell repertoires in COVID-19. TCRdb's copy holds only in-frame clones and misses some; the assay was immunoSEQ multiplex PCR. The sample shows approximately 500,000 clones, approximately 91% of them seen only once. Sequencing was performed on peripheral blood. Source of these receptors: a woman in her forties or fifties with COVID-19, enrolled during active disease.

This clone was recorded a few times. The V and J genes are TRBV27 and TRBJ2-2; D remains ambiguous. Germline V gene lookup returns CDR1 MNHEY and CDR2 SMNVEV (reference sequence). V lost 3 bases and J 4 bases, leaving 3 bases between the germline ends. This CDR3 is 12 amino acids long. CDR3 protein: CASSFLTGELFF. The CDR3 nucleotides are TGTGCCAGCAGTTTCCTCACCGGGGAGCTGTTTTTT.

The V call is TRBV6-5, the J call TRBJ1-4, with D maybe TRBD1 (6 bases). Germline V gene data show CDR1 as MNHEY and CDR2 as SVGAGI. Trimming pared 6 bases from V and 8 bases from J, leaving 19 bases between. The CDR3 consists of 15 residues. As DNA, the CDR3 is TGTGCCAGCAGAGCTACAGGGCTAGTAGGAGAAAAACTGTTTTTT. Encoded protein: CASRATGLVGEKLFF.

The V gene is TRBV30, the J gene TRBJ2-5; D is unresolved. CDR1 GTSNPN and CDR2 SVGIG come from the germline V gene (reference sequence). V shed 2 bases and J shed 2 bases, with 9 bases lying between them. This CDR3 is built from 13 residues. This CDR3 is CAWSTQKQETQYF. The CDR3 DNA follows: TGTGCCTGGAGTACCCAGAAGCAAGAGACCCAGTACTTC.

The CDR3 region has the DNA TGTGCCAGCAGTTGGGGGCCTGGGGGTGAAAAACTGTTTTTT. It translates to CASSWGPGGEKLFF. The V and J genes are TRBV6-6 and TRBJ1-4; a possible D gene is TRBD1 (6 bases). V was trimmed by 4 bases and J by 7 bases, leaving 13 bases between them. Germline assignment: CDR1 MNHNY and CDR2 SVGAGI (reference sequence). This CDR3 contains 14 residues.

This CDR3 reads CAWSVGQVTYEQYF. The DNA of the CDR3 is TGTGCCTGGAGTGTAGGACAGGTTACCTACGAGCAGTACTTC. V gene TRBV30 combines with J gene TRBJ2-7; 7 bases line up with TRBD1. The CDR3 consists of 14 residues. The V segment lost 0 bases and the J segment 2 bases; nucleotides outside the gene matches: 4. Looked up from germline, CDR1 is GTSNPN and CDR2 is SVGIG (reference sequence). Complete variable domain (other parts from reference TRBV30 and TRBJ2-7): SQTIHQWPATLVQPVGSPLSLECTVEGTSNPNLYWYRQAAGRGLQLLFYSVGIGQISSEVPQNLSASRPQDRQFILSSKKLLLSDSGFYLCAWSVGQVTYEQYFGPGTRLTVT.

This sequence joins TRBV11-2 and TRBJ2-5; 11 nucleotides align to TRBD2. CDR3 length: 17 residues. Germline trimming cut 5 bases from V and 2 bases from J; bases unmatched to any gene: 10. Germline CDR1 reads SGHAT; CDR2 reads FQNNGV. In nucleotides, the CDR3 is TGTGCCAGCAGCAGAGGAACTAGCGGGGGAAATCAAGAGACCCAGTACTTC. Its protein product is CASSRGTSGGNQETQYF.

The chain is built from TRBV29-1 and TRBJ1-2, with D maybe TRBD1 (6 bases). The V and J ends lost 3 bases and 4 bases respectively, with 15 bases between them. Germline CDR1 reads SQVTM; CDR2 reads ANQGSEA. The CDR3 spans 14 residues. The CDR3 protein is CSVDGGGRVYGYTF. The DNA of the CDR3 is TGCAGCGTTGACGGGGGGGGCAGAGTCTATGGCTACACCTTC.

This rearrangement joins TRBV6-2 or TRBV6-3 to TRBJ2-1, with a weak D call TRBD1 (5 bases). Per the germline V gene, CDR1 is MNHEY and CDR2 is SVGEGT. Trimming pared 2 bases from V and 2 bases from J, leaving 7 bases between. The CDR3 loop spans 14 amino acids. The CDR3 region has the DNA TGTGCCAGCAGTTACCCGACAGCCTACAATGAGCAGTTCTTC. Translated: CASSYPTAYNEQFF.

This chain uses TRBV12-3 or TRBV12-4 with TRBJ1-1; the D gene is possibly TRBD1 (5 bases). The CDR3 is 13 amino acids. Between the trimmed V and J ends, which lost 6 bases and 0 bases, there was a span of 8 bases. CDR3 in amino acids: CASRDTMNTEAFF. DNA for the CDR3: TGTGCCAGCAGGGACACCATGAACACTGAAGCTTTCTTT.

This clone was counted ten times or more. The chain couples TRBV27 to TRBJ1-4, with TRBD1 matching 8 bases. Trimming at V came to 7 bases and at J to 8 bases, leaving 12 bases not matched to a gene. Germline V gene sequence: CDR1 MNHEY, CDR2 SMNVEV (reference sequence). This CDR3 has 15 residues. CDR3 loop: CASTSYGQGEEKLFF. The CDR3 DNA sequence: TGTGCCAGCACCTCCTATGGACAGGGAGAAGAAAAACTGTTTTTT.

This clone was recorded once. The chain is built from TRBV5-1 and TRBJ2-7; the match to TRBD2 covers 7 bases. Trimming removed 2 bases from V and 6 bases from J; junction bases left unmatched: 2. The CDR3 consists of 12 residues. Germline-derived CDR1 and CDR2 are SGHRS and YFSETQ. DNA of the CDR3: TGCGCCAGCAGCTTTGGGGGGGGCGAGCAGTACTTC. Encoded protein: CASSFGGGEQYF.

The chain joins TRBV9 to TRBJ2-2, with a possible D match to TRBD2 (6 bases). This CDR3 has 12 residues. Looked up from germline, CDR1 is SGDLS and CDR2 is YYNGEE. The ends were cut back, 3 bases at V and 7 bases at J, with 7 bases in the middle. The CDR3 nucleotides are TGTGCCAGCAGCGACGGGGGCGGGGAGCTGTTTTTT. Amino acids: CASSDGGGELFF.

This clone was recorded once. This chain joins TRBV9 and TRBJ2-3; 7 bases are a match to TRBD1. CDR3 length equals 16 residues. V gave up 3 bases and J gave up 0 bases; unmatched junction bases: 7. Germline values: CDR1 SGDLS, CDR2 YYNGEE. The CDR3 nucleotides are TGTGCCAGCAGCGGCTGGGACAGATCTAGCACAGATACGCAGTATTTT. Translating gives CASSGWDRSSTDTQYF. Drawing the rest from reference TRBV9 and TRBJ2-3, the complete variable domain is DSGVTQTPKHLITATGQRVTLRCSPRSGDLSVYWYQQSLDQGLQFLIQYYNGEERAKGNILERFSAQQFPDLHSELNLSSLELGDSALYFCASSGWDRSSTDTQYFGPGTRLTVL.

V usage is TRBV7-6 and J usage is TRBJ1-2; D call uncertain. The CDR3 sequence is 15 residues long. V dropped 0 bases and J dropped 5 bases, with 13 bases sitting between them. Per germline, CDR1 SGHVS and CDR2 FNYEAQ. CDR3 loop: CASSLAGSRDYGYTF. The DNA for the CDR3 is TGTGCCAGCAGCTTAGCGGGGTCTCGGGATTATGGCTACACCTTC.

V usage is TRBV5-1 and J usage is TRBJ1-2; perhaps TRBD1 as D (6 bases). The CDR3 contains 15 residues. Germline V gives CDR1 SGHRS, CDR2 YFSETQ. V shed 3 bases and J shed 6 bases, with 18 bases lying between them. DNA for the CDR3: TGCGCCAGCAGCTCCACCACAGGGATGCAGGATGGCTACACCTTC. The encoded protein is CASSSTTGMQDGYTF.

This clone was seen only once. CDR3: CASSTLRTGSGELFF. CDR3 in DNA: TGTGCCAGCAGTACCCTCCGGACAGGGAGCGGGGAGCTGTTTTTT. The chain has TRBV2 and TRBJ2-2, with 8 bases aligning to TRBD1. After removal of 5 bases from V and 7 bases from J, the junction contained 9 bases not matched to a gene. Germline V CDR1 and CDR2: SNHLY, FYNNEI. The CDR3 spans 15 residues. Variable domain in full (rest from reference TRBV2 and TRBJ2-2): EPEVTQTPSHQVTQMGQEVILRCVPISNHLYFYWYRQILGQKVEFLVSFYNNEISEKSEIFDDQFSVERPDGSNFTLKIRSTKLEDSAMYFCASSTLRTGSGELFFGEGSRLTVL.

V usage is TRBV30 and J usage is TRBJ1-3; D perhaps matches TRBD1 (5 bases). CDR3 length: 14 residues. The germline V and J ends were trimmed by 5 bases and 4 bases, with 15 bases remaining between them. Germline CDR1 is GTSNPN and CDR2 is SVGIG (reference sequence). The CDR3 DNA is TGTGCCTGGTCAACAGGCCTGGGGGGAAACACCATATATTTT. This translates into CAWSTGLGGNTIYF.

This chain links TRBV6-6 with TRBJ2-7; the match to TRBD1 covers 7 bases. Germline CDR1 is MNHNY and CDR2 is SVGAGI (reference sequence). The CDR3 covers 13 residues. V shed 6 bases, J shed 9 bases, and the junction held 11 bases outside the gene matches. The CDR3 nucleotides read TGTGCCAGCAGCCAAACACAGGGGATTGGGCAGTACTTC. It is translated as CASSQTQGIGQYF.

This chain links TRBV6-5 with TRBJ1-5; 7 bases map to TRBD1. Germline CDR1 is MNHEY and CDR2 is SVGAGI. The trim removed 10 bases at V and 3 bases at J, leaving 6 bases unmatched. CDR3 length: 13 residues. The CDR3 is CATRDRINQPQHF. The CDR3 coding sequence is TGTGCCACCAGGGACAGAATCAATCAGCCCCAGCATTTT.

This chain links TRBV18 with TRBJ2-5; TRBD2 aligns across 7 bases. With 0 bases clipped from V and 1 base from J, the junction kept 2 bases outside the gene matches. Germline loops: CDR1 KGHSH, CDR2 LQKENI. The CDR3 contains 15 residues. This CDR3 reads CASSPPGGGQETQYF. CDR3 DNA: TGTGCCAGCTCACCACCCGGCGGGGGCCAAGAGACCCAGTACTTC.

The V call is TRBV3-1 (or the pseudogene TRBV3-2), the J call TRBJ1-6; D might be TRBD1 (5 bases). The CDR3 has 14 residues. Germline CDR1 and CDR2: LGHDT and YNNKEL (reference sequence). Trimming took 4 bases from V and 10 from J, leaving 14 bases between them. CDR3 nucleotides: TGTGCCAGCAGCCGGGGGGACTGGGAGTCACCCCTCCACTTT. It encodes CASSRGDWESPLHF.

Here the CDR3 reads CASSEGIADTEAFF. Written as DNA, the CDR3 is TGTGCCAGCAGTGAAGGGATTGCGGACACTGAAGCTTTCTTT. The chain joins TRBV6-1 to TRBJ1-1; unclear D gene. V dropped 1 base and J dropped 3 bases, with 9 bases sitting between them. The V gene's germline CDR1 is MNHNS and CDR2 SASEGT. This CDR3 contains 14 residues.

The rearrangement uses TRBV6-1 and TRBJ2-3; tentatively, D is TRBD2 (6 bases). The germline CDR1 and CDR2 sequences are MNHNS and SASEGT. The CDR3 contains 15 residues. The V and J ends lost 0 bases and 2 bases respectively, with 9 bases between them. CDR3 sequence (DNA): TGTGCCAGCAGTGAAGCTGGAGGGGACACAGATACGCAGTATTTT. Protein: CASSEAGGDTDTQYF.

The V gene is TRBV29-1, the J gene TRBJ2-7; TRBD2 aligns across 7 bases. The CDR3 length is 12 residues. Germline V gene lookup returns CDR1 SQVTM and CDR2 ANQGSEA. V trimming: 3 bases; J trimming: 5 bases; junction bases outside the gene matches: 4. Here the CDR3 reads CSVEGGSHEQYF. The CDR3 nucleotides read TGCAGCGTTGAGGGGGGGTCCCACGAGCAGTACTTC.